What follows are 4 T cell receptor beta chains derived from one specimen sequenced in a study of blood T cell repertoires in COVID-19. Sequencing was performed with immunoSEQ multiplex PCR; in TCRdb, only in-frame clones are kept and a portion is missing. In the table there are around 310,000 clones, roughly 90% of which are singletons. The sample consisted of PBMCs or T cells enriched from blood (not recorded which). All receptors come from a woman in her 30s who had recovered from COVID-19.

In this sample, this clone turned up once. V usage is TRBV27 and J usage is TRBJ2-1, with D possibly TRBD1 on 6 matching bases. Trimming pared 7 bases from V and 7 bases from J, leaving 17 bases between. Germline V lookup: CDR1 MNHEY, CDR2 SMNVEV (reference sequence). The CDR3 length is 14 residues. In nucleotides, the CDR3 is TGTGCCAGCAAAAAAAGACAGGACTGGAATGAGCAGTTCTTC. Its translation is CASKKRQDWNEQFF.

The CDR3 region is CASSLQHRDTEAFF. The CDR3 bases are TGTGCCAGCAGTTTACAACACCGGGACACTGAAGCTTTCTTT. V is TRBV27 and J is TRBJ1-1; D not certain. The CDR3 spans 14 residues. V lost 2 bases to trimming and J lost 3 bases, with 10 bases between them. CDR1 is MNHEY and CDR2 is SMNVEV in the germline V gene (reference sequence).

In its sample, this clone was seen once. The V call is TRBV27, the J call TRBJ2-3, with TRBD2 identical over 7 bases. The V gene's germline CDR1 is MNHEY and CDR2 SMNVEV (reference sequence). CDR3 length equals 15 residues. Germline trimming cut 1 base from V and 6 bases from J; bases unmatched to any gene: 7. Here the CDR3 reads CASSLLGGRWDTQYF. The CDR3 DNA sequence: TGTGCCAGCAGTTTATTGGGCGGGAGATGGGATACGCAGTATTTT.

The chain has TRBV28 and TRBJ2-1; D uncertain. V was trimmed by 5 bases and J by 1 base, leaving 3 bases between them. Germline V gives CDR1 MDHEN, CDR2 SYDVKM. The length of the CDR3 is 12 residues. The DNA of the CDR3 is TGTGCCAGCAGTATATCCTACAATGAGCAGTTCTTC. Translation: CASSISYNEQFF.